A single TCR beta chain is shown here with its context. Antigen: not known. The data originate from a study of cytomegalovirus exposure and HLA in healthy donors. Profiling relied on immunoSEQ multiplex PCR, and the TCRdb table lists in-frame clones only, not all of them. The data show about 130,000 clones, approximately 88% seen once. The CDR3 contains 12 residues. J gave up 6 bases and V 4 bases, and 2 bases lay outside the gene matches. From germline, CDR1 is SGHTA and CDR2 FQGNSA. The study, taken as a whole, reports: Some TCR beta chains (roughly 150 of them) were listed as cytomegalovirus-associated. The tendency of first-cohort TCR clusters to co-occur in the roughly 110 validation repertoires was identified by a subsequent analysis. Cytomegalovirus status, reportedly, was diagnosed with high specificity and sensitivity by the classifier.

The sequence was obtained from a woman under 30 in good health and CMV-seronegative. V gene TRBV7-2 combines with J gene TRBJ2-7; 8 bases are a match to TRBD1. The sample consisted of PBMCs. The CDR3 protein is CASSSTGVEQYF. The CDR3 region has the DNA TGTGCCAGCAGCTCGACAGGGGTCGAGCAGTACTTC.